These T cell receptor beta chains were read from a single sample in a study of technical replicates of blood from several donors. Generated by immunoSEQ multiplex PCR, the TCRdb table keeps only in-frame clones and is missing some. The table has about 74,000 clones, around 95% seen once; the top ten hold roughly 0.37%. The sequenced sample was T cells isolated from PBMCs. All receptors come from a human donor in good health. The CDR3 runs from the conserved cysteine through the conserved F or W. D genes are given only for firm matches. Clone size appears in some rows only: once, few, many, or a class for an expanded clone.

D	size	V	J	CDR3	DNA
TRBD2	NA	TRBV6-4	TRBJ2-3	CASSDTPGLVTDTQYF	TGTGCCAGCAGTGACACTCCGGGACTAGTCACAGATACGCAGTATTTT
NA	NA	TRBV28	TRBJ1-2	CASSTDFFYGYTF	TGTGCCAGCAGTACGGACTTCTTCTATGGCTACACCTTC
NA	NA	TRBV14	TRBJ2-5	CASSQDPPGTQYF	TGTGCCAGCAGCCAAGACCCCCCGGGGACCCAGTACTTC
TRBD1	NA	TRBV28	TRBJ2-3	CAGGQGGSDTQYF	TGTGCCGGCGGACAGGGAGGATCAGATACGCAGTATTTT
NA	NA	TRBV6-5	TRBJ2-1	CASSFRDNGLGEQFF	TGTGCCAGCAGCTTCCGGGACAACGGTCTTGGTGAGCAGTTCTTC
NA	NA	TRBV30	TRBJ1-4	CACHFGEKLFF	TGTGCCTGTCATTTCGGGGAAAAACTGTTTTTT
NA	NA	TRBV11-3	TRBJ1-1	CASSPLTFSTEAFF	TGTGCCAGCAGCCCCCTCACATTTTCAACTGAAGCTTTCTTT
TRBD1	NA	TRBV11-3	TRBJ1-1	CASSQGTGGNTEAFF	TGTGCCAGCAGCCAAGGGACAGGGGGGAACACTGAAGCTTTCTTT
NA	NA	TRBV2	TRBJ2-5	CASSELSFGVATGETQYF	TGTGCCAGCAGTGAATTGTCGTTCGGGGTCGCCACGGGGGAGACCCAGTACTTC
NA	NA	TRBV6-5	TRBJ2-3	CAPPGNRETDTQYF	TGTGCCCCCCCGGGGAACAGGGAAACAGATACGCAGTATTTT
TRBD2	NA	TRBV5-4	TRBJ2-3	CASSTGTSGTETDTQYF	TGTGCCAGCAGCACTGGGACTAGCGGGACAGAGACAGATACGCAGTATTTT
NA	NA	TRBV7-9	TRBJ1-5	CASSTHGGGTEGNQPQHF	TGTGCCAGCAGTACTCATGGGGGAGGGACGGAAGGCAATCAGCCCCAGCATTTT
TRBD1	NA	TRBV6-5	TRBJ1-2	CASRRQGARGYTF	TGTGCCAGCAGGAGACAGGGGGCACGCGGCTACACCTTC
NA	NA	TRBV5-4	TRBJ2-7	CASSLTPLYEQYF	TGTGCCAGCAGCTTGACTCCACTCTACGAGCAGTACTTC
TRBD1	NA	TRBV18	TRBJ2-1	CASSGLEGQFNEQFF	TGTGCCAGCTCGGGGTTAGAGGGACAGTTCAATGAGCAGTTCTTC
TRBD1	NA	TRBV9	TRBJ1-4	CASSPDREKLFF	TGTGCCAGCAGTCCCGACAGGGAGAAACTGTTTTTT
TRBD2	NA	TRBV18	TRBJ2-5	CASSPPGRQETQYF	TGTGCCAGCTCACCACCCGGGAGGCAGGAGACCCAGTACTTC
TRBD1	once	TRBV14	TRBJ1-1	CASSLQPGGVEAFF	TGTGCCAGCAGCCTTCAACCAGGGGGTGTTGAAGCTTTCTTT
NA	NA	TRBV7-2	TRBJ1-5	CASSLDRSSNQPQHF	TGTGCCAGCAGCTTAGACAGGTCTAGCAATCAGCCCCAGCATTTT
NA	NA	TRBV4-3	TRBJ2-6	CASSQELRGTISGANVLTF	TGCGCCAGCAGCCAAGAATTGAGGGGGACGATCTCTGGGGCCAACGTCCTGACTTTC
TRBD2	NA	TRBV14	TRBJ2-1	CASSQESRGTSGSDEQFF	TGTGCCAGCAGCCAAGAAAGTAGGGGAACTAGCGGGAGCGATGAGCAGTTCTTC
NA	NA	TRBV20-1	TRBJ1-1	CSALVNTEAFF	TGCAGTGCTCTAGTGAACACTGAAGCTTTCTTT
NA	NA	TRBV27	TRBJ2-5	CASSFLISGVPGETQYF	TGTGCCAGCAGTTTTTTGATCTCAGGGGTCCCGGGAGAGACCCAGTACTTC
TRBD2	NA	TRBV4-1	TRBJ2-3	CASSWTSGTDTQYF	TGCGCCAGCAGCTGGACTAGCGGAACAGATACGCAGTATTTT
TRBD1	NA	TRBV5-1	TRBJ2-7	CASSYSRGRLDEQYF	TGCGCCAGCAGCTATTCCAGGGGGCGTCTCGACGAGCAGTACTTC
TRBD1	once	TRBV29-1	TRBJ1-2	CSVEYEDRVDYTF	TGCAGCGTTGAATACGAAGACAGGGTGGACTACACCTTC
NA	NA	TRBV7-8	TRBJ1-1	CASSSIQTENTEAFF	TGTGCCAGCAGCTCAATACAAACAGAGAACACTGAAGCTTTCTTT
NA	NA	TRBV28	TRBJ2-2	CATWRDNTGELFF	TGTGCCACGTGGAGGGACAACACCGGGGAGCTGTTTTTT
TRBD1	NA	TRBV12-5	TRBJ2-1	CASGFRYRGLNEQFF	TGTGCTAGTGGTTTCCGATACAGGGGGCTCAATGAGCAGTTCTTC
NA	NA	TRBV6-5	TRBJ1-1	CASSYKRRGTEAFF	TGTGCCAGCAGTTACAAGCGCAGGGGAACTGAAGCTTTCTTT
NA	once	TRBV28	TRBJ1-2	CASKGTGPYGYTF	TGTGCCAGCAAAGGAACAGGGCCCTATGGCTACACCTTC
NA	NA	TRBV6-6	TRBJ1-1	CASSYSYGSTEAFF	TGTGCCAGCAGTTACTCGTACGGGAGCACTGAAGCTTTCTTT
NA	NA	TRBV6-5	TRBJ2-2	CASTKGGELFF	TGTGCCAGCACAAAGGGGGGGGAGCTGTTTTTT
TRBD2	NA	TRBV6-5	TRBJ2-5	CASSRAGGETQYF	TGTGCCAGCAGCCGCGCCGGGGGGGAGACCCAGTACTTC
NA	NA	TRBV28	TRBJ2-7	CASLGAGRSYEQYF	TGTGCCAGCCTGGGGGCAGGGCGATCCTACGAGCAGTACTTC
TRBD1	once	TRBV6-6	TRBJ1-4	CASKNPGQGHEKLFF	TGTGCCAGTAAAAATCCGGGACAGGGTCACGAAAAACTGTTTTTT
NA	NA	TRBV6-4	TRBJ2-2	CASSALNTGELFF	TGTGCCAGCAGTGCCCTGAACACCGGGGAGCTGTTTTTT
NA	NA	TRBV28	TRBJ1-2	CASSLSVSGDGYTF	TGTGCCAGCAGTTTATCCGTTTCAGGGGATGGCTACACCTTC
TRBD2	NA	TRBV4-2	TRBJ2-2	CASSQENRLAVTGELFF	TGTGCCAGCAGCCAAGAAAATAGACTAGCGGTTACCGGGGAGCTGTTTTTT
NA	once	TRBV19	TRBJ1-1	CASKSQGLTEAFF	TGTGCCAGTAAGAGCCAGGGGCTTACTGAAGCTTTCTTT